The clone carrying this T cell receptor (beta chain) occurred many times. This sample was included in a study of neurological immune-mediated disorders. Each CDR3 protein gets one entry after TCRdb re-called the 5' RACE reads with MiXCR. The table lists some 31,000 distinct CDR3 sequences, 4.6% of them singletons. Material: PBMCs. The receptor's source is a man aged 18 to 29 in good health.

This CDR3 is CASSLALGPKSGELFF. The CDR3 DNA sequence: TGTGCCAGCAGTTTAGCGCTGGGCCCAAAATCCGGGGAGCTGTTTTTT. The chain combines TRBV12-3 or TRBV12-4 with TRBJ2-2, with unresolved D. This CDR3 has 16 amino acids. Trimming stripped 0 bases from V and 6 bases from J, with 14 bases between.